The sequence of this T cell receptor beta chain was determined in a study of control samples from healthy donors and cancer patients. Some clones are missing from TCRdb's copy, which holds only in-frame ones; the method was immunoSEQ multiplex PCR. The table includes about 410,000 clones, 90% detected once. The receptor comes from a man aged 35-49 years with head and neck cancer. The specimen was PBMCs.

The CDR3 protein is CASSVELSSAGGLYEQYF. The CDR3 DNA sequence: TGTGCCAGCAGTGTGGAGTTGTCGTCAGCGGGGGGACTCTACGAGCAGTACTTC. The chain recombines TRBV6-1 with TRBJ2-7; 9 positions agree with TRBD2. Germline-derived CDR1 and CDR2 are MNHNS and SASEGT. This CDR3 spans 18 amino acids. J gave up 3 bases and V 4 bases, and 16 bases lay outside the gene matches.